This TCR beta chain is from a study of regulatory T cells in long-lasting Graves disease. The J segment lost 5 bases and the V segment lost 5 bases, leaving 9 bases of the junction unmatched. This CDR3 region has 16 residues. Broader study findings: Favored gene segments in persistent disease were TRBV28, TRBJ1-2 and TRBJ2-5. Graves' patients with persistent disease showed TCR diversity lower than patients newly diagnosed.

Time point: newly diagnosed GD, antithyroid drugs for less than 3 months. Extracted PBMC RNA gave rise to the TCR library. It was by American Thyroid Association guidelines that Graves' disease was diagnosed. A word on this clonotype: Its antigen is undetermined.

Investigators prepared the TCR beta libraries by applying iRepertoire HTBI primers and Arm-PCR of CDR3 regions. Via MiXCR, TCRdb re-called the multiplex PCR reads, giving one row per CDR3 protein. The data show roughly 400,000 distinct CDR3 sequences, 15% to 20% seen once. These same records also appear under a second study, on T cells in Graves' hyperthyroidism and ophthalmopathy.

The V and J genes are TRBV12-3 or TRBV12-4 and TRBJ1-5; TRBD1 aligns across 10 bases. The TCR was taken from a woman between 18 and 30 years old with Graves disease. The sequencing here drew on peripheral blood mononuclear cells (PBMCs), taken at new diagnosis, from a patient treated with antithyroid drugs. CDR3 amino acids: CASSDGTGVGDQPQHF. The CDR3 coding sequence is TGTGCCAGCAGTGATGGGACAGGGGTTGGAGATCAGCCCCAGCATTTT.